Listed below are T cell receptor beta chains from one sample, sequenced in a study of blood T cell repertoires in COVID-19. Some clones are missing from TCRdb's copy, which holds only in-frame ones; the method was immunoSEQ multiplex PCR. Here the sample spans hundreds of thousands of clones, around 83% being singletons. Sequenced: peripheral blood. These receptor sequences come from a man aged 80 or over with acute or convalescent COVID-19. The CDR3 runs from the conserved cysteine through the conserved F or W. The D gene is left open where the match is weak. Clone size is shown for a subset of rows, as once, few, many or a class of expanded clone.

NA | TRBJ1-5 | NA | TRBV19 | 14 | TGTGCCAGTAGTGGAGGGGTTAGCAATCAGCCCCAGCATTTT | CASSGGVSNQPQHF
TRBD1 | TRBJ2-7 | NA | TRBV29-1 | 12 | TGCAGCGTGGCTGGACAGGGGGGAGTATCATACTTC | CSVAGQGGVSYF
TRBD1 | TRBJ2-4 | NA | TRBV19 | 14 | TGTGCCAGTAGTAGACGACAGGGGGCGGGCATTCAGTACTTC | CASSRRQGAGIQYF
TRBD1 | TRBJ1-4 | NA | TRBV5-4 | 14 | TGTGCCAGCATGGACAGGTCAGGGGATGAAAAACTGTTTTTT | CASMDRSGDEKLFF
TRBD1 | TRBJ1-1 | NA | TRBV30 | 15 | TGTGCCTGGAATACGAAGGGACAGGGTGTCACTGAAGCTTTCTTT | CAWNTKGQGVTEAFF
TRBD1 | TRBJ1-3 | NA | TRBV7-8 | 19 | TGTGCCAGCAGCTCACTTATGAACCGAGCAACAGGGGCTGGAAACACCATATATTTT | CASSSLMNRATGAGNTIYF
NA | TRBJ1-6 | few | TRBV5-1 | 14 | TGCGCCAGCAGCTTGTCAGGGGATAATTCACCCCTCCACTTT | CASSLSGDNSPLHF
NA | TRBJ1-1 | NA | TRBV5-1 | 13 | TGCGCCAGCAGCTCTACCCCCGACACTGAAGCTTTCTTT | CASSSTPDTEAFF
NA | TRBJ2-4 | NA | TRBV6-2/TRBV6-3 | 15 | TGTGCCAGCAGTTTCCGGGGGTTAGCCAAAAACATTCAGTACTTC | CASSFRGLAKNIQYF
TRBD1 | TRBJ1-5 | NA | TRBV28 | 18 | TGTGCCAGCAGTTCCCGGGACAGGGGATTTTATAGCAATCAGCCCCAGCATTTT | CASSSRDRGFYSNQPQHF
TRBD1 | TRBJ1-3 | NA | TRBV19 | 16 | TGTGCCAGTACCGGACAGGGTGCAAACTCTGGAAACACCATATATTTT | CASTGQGANSGNTIYF
TRBD2 | TRBJ2-3 | NA | TRBV5-6 | 14 | TGTGCCAGCAGCTCTCGACTAGCTCTCGATACGCAGTATTTT | CASSSRLALDTQYF
NA | TRBJ2-7 | NA | TRBV12-3/TRBV12-4 | 12 | TGTGCCAGCAGTTTTGGAGGGGAGGAGCAGTACTTC | CASSFGGEEQYF
TRBD2 | TRBJ2-2 | NA | TRBV24-1 | 16 | TGTGCCACCAGTGATCCTTGGGAGGGTAACACCGGGGAGCTGTTTTTT | CATSDPWEGNTGELFF
NA | TRBJ1-4 | few | TRBV18 | 12 | TGTGCCAGCTCTGGAGGGTATGAAAAACTGTTTTTT | CASSGGYEKLFF
TRBD1 | TRBJ2-7 | NA | TRBV27 | 12 | TGTGCCAGCAGCAGGGGGCTGGGTGAGCAGTACTTC | CASSRGLGEQYF
TRBD1 | TRBJ1-5 | NA | TRBV27 | 16 | TGTGCCAGCAGTTCTAATCCGGGACAGGGATATCAGCCCCAGCATTTT | CASSSNPGQGYQPQHF
TRBD1 | TRBJ2-1 | NA | TRBV5-4 | 15 | TGTGCCAGCAGTTCCGGGACAGGGCAATTCAATGAGCAGTTCTTC | CASSSGTGQFNEQFF
NA | TRBJ1-2 | NA | TRBV30 | 13 | TGTGCCTCAGGAGACAGGATCGACTATGGCTACACCTTC | CASGDRIDYGYTF
TRBD1 | TRBJ2-7 | NA | TRBV19 | 14 | TGTGCCAGTAGTACGGGACAGGGACTTAGCGAGCAGTACTTC | CASSTGQGLSEQYF
NA | TRBJ1-2 | once | TRBV13 | 15 | TGTGCCAGCAGCTTAGGCGGCGACAGCCTATATGGCTACACCTTC | CASSLGGDSLYGYTF
TRBD1 | TRBJ2-3 | NA | TRBV9 | 20 | TGTGCCAGCAGCGCCTGGACCGGGACAGGGTATAGCAGCAGGACAGATACGCAGTATTTT | CASSAWTGTGYSSRTDTQYF
TRBD1 | TRBJ2-1 | NA | TRBV12-3/TRBV12-4 | 13 | TGTGCCAGCCGGGACAGACCGTACAATGAGCAGTTCTTC | CASRDRPYNEQFF
TRBD2 | TRBJ2-1 | NA | TRBV2 | 15 | TGTGCCAGCATGAGGCGAGCGGGAGGCTCCAATGAGCAGTTCTTC | CASMRRAGGSNEQFF